This T cell receptor (beta chain) was sequenced in a study of T cells in Graves' hyperthyroidism and ophthalmopathy. CDR3 length: 15 amino acids. The ends were cut back, 3 bases at V and 1 base at J, with 14 bases in the middle. Per the germline V gene, CDR1 is DFQATT and CDR2 is SNEGSKA (reference sequence). The TCR beta CDR3 regions underwent amplification using RNA transcripts as the source. The HTBI primer set served for first-round RT-PCR of the TCR CDR3. Each CDR3 protein is one row after TCRdb ran MiXCR on the multiplex PCR reads. The table lists more than 300,000 distinct CDR3 sequences, 15% to 20% of them singletons. General study findings and limits: The model identified upcoming ophthalmopathy a median roughly 6.5 months ahead of onset.

Concerning this clonotype itself: Its target is unknown.

The receptor comes from a woman aged 30 to 39 with Graves' hyperthyroidism that later progressed to Graves' ophthalmopathy. The sequencing input was blood. This sequence joins TRBV20-1 and TRBJ2-3; tentatively, D is TRBD1 or TRBD2 (5 bases each). CDR3 bases: TGCAGTGCTAGTGGGGGATCTCGGGGCACAGATACGCAGTATTTT. Its protein product is CSASGGSRGTDTQYF.